The 5 T cell receptor beta chains in this list originate from one sample, sequenced in a study of cytomegalovirus exposure and HLA in healthy donors. The PCR employed 60 Vbeta primers together with 13 Jbeta primers. TCRdb's copy holds only in-frame clones and misses some; the assay was immunoSEQ multiplex PCR. The repertoire includes roughly 190,000 clones, 60% to 85% of them detected once, and 1.1% sits in the top ten. The sequenced sample consisted of PBMCs. Receptors were obtained from a woman aged 35 to 49 in good health and CMV-seronegative.

CDR3 loop: CASSLVVGHSLNIQYF. CDR3 nucleotide sequence: TGTGCCAGCAGTTTGGTAGTTGGCCACAGCTTAAACATTCAGTACTTC. V gene TRBV27 combines with J gene TRBJ2-4; D gene ambiguous. Germline values: CDR1 MNHEY, CDR2 SMNVEV (reference sequence). The CDR3 loop spans 16 amino acids. The V end lost 3 bases, the J end lost 6 bases, and 18 bases lay between the germline ends.

The chain couples TRBV15 to TRBJ1-5, with unresolved D. This CDR3 is built from 13 residues. CDR1 is LNHNV and CDR2 is YYDKDF in the germline V gene (reference sequence). The V and J ends lost 0 bases and 14 bases respectively, with 14 bases between them. CDR3 amino acids: CATSRDQFTAKHF. The CDR3, as DNA: TGTGCCACCAGCAGAGATCAATTTACAGCTAAGCATTTT.

This clone was found once. This rearrangement joins TRBV9 to TRBJ1-1; unclear D gene. V was shortened by 4 bases and J by 0 bases, with 10 bases between the two germline ends. The CDR3 loop spans 14 amino acids. Germline V gene data show CDR1 as SGDLS and CDR2 as YYNGEE. The CDR3 coding sequence is TGTGCCAGCAGCCCTCCGGTCGTGAACACTGAAGCTTTCTTT. This codes for CASSPPVVNTEAFF.

The CDR3 is CASSLISTTNTEAFF. DNA of the CDR3: TGTGCCAGCAGCTTGATCTCTACGACTAACACTGAAGCTTTCTTT. This chain links TRBV11-2 with TRBJ1-1; D is uncertain. V dropped 3 bases and J dropped 2 bases, with 13 bases sitting between them. CDR3 length: 15 amino acids. Germline CDR1 reads SGHAT; CDR2 reads FQNNGV.

The chain links TRBV11-3 to TRBJ2-1, with D maybe TRBD2 (6 bases). CDR1 and CDR2 (germline): SGHNT, YENEEA. The CDR3 has 14 residues. Trimming pared 5 bases from V and 10 bases from J, leaving 18 bases between. The CDR3 protein is CASSEKRELGEQFF. As DNA, the CDR3 is TGTGCCAGCAGCGAGAAACGGGAGTTAGGGGAGCAGTTCTTC. Full variable domain (rest looked up from reference TRBV11-3 and TRBJ2-1): EAGVVQSPRYKIIEKKQPVAFWCNPISGHNTLYWYLQNLGQGPELLIRYENEEAVDDSQLPKDRFSAERLKGVDSTLKIQPAELGDSAVYLCASSEKRELGEQFFGPGTRLTVL.